The 20 T cell receptor beta chains reported below all come from one sample, sequenced in a study of shared clonotypes between healthy human individuals (dated by TCRdb to 2020 to 2021). The library was generated by the immunoSEQ multiplex PCR assay. TCRdb took over this immuneACCESS table, retaining in-frame rearrangements with V and J assigned. Such tables are incomplete; in checked studies, under half of the missing clones stem from an unresolved V gene, and the remainder is unexplained. Recorded for this sample are about a million clones; approximately 76% of them occurred a single time. The ten largest clones take up about 1.5% of the sample. Source material: memory CD4+ T cells sorted from blood. What the cell subset or site label conveys for this sample: CD45RA-negative fraction. These TCRs come from a man between 18 and 35 years old in good health.

The chain joins TRBV6-1 to TRBJ2-1, with D tentatively TRBD1 or TRBD2 (5 bases each). Trimming took off 4 bases at V and 7 bases at J, with 14 bases between the two ends. The CDR3 extends over 14 amino acids. Germline-derived CDR1 and CDR2 are MNHNS and SASEGT. Here the CDR3 DNA reads TGTGCCAGCAGTGTTGGCATGGGGGAAAATGAGCAGTTCTTC. Translating it yields CASSVGMGENEQFF.

This sequence joins TRBV7-6 and TRBJ2-5; either TRBD1 or TRBD2 may supply D (5 bases each). The CDR3 is made up of 15 amino acids. Looked up from germline, CDR1 is SGHVS and CDR2 is FNYEAQ. Trimming took 5 bases from V and 2 from J, leaving 15 bases between them. The CDR3 sequence: CASSGAGAEQETQYF. CDR3 DNA: TGTGCCAGCAGCGGGGCCGGGGCCGAGCAAGAGACCCAGTACTTC.

The chain couples TRBV7-2 to TRBJ1-4; D not certain. The CDR3 has 14 amino acids. CDR1 is SGHTA, CDR2 FQGNSA, per germline. V was pared by 4 bases and J by 7 bases, with 13 bases between. The CDR3 sequence is CASSSRQYGEKLFF. CDR3 coding DNA: TGTGCCAGCAGCTCTCGCCAATATGGTGAAAAACTGTTTTTT.

This clone occurred a few times. This chain connects TRBV2 to TRBJ1-5; D is possibly TRBD1 (5 bases). This CDR3 spans 12 amino acids. Per the germline V gene, CDR1 is SNHLY and CDR2 is FYNNEI. The V end lost 6 bases, the J end lost 3 bases, and 6 bases lay between the germline ends. The CDR3 sequence is CASRGVNQPQHF. The CDR3 coding sequence is TGTGCCAGCAGGGGGGTCAATCAGCCCCAGCATTTT.

This clone was seen just once. V and J are TRBV28 and TRBJ1-1, with unresolved D. The CDR3 totals 13 residues. Trimming cost V 8 bases and J 3 bases, with 13 bases left between them. Per germline, CDR1 MDHEN and CDR2 SYDVKM. CDR3 in amino acids: CASLGREHTEAFF. DNA for the CDR3: TGTGCCAGCTTAGGGAGGGAACACACTGAAGCTTTCTTT. The full variable domain, its missing parts supplied by reference TRBV28 and TRBJ1-1, is DVKVTQSSRYLVKRTGEKVFLECVQDMDHENMFWYRQDPGLGLRLIYFSYDVKMKEKGDIPEGYSVSREKKERFSLILESASTNQTSMYLCASLGREHTEAFFGQGTRLTVV.

This chain uses TRBV6-5 with TRBJ1-1; D perhaps matches TRBD1 (5 bases). Per germline, CDR1 MNHEY and CDR2 SVGAGI. V was clipped by 4 bases and J by 6 bases, with 15 bases between them. The CDR3 totals 14 residues. DNA of the CDR3: TGTGCCAGCAGTTTGTCGGGGGGTAGGTCTGAAGCTTTCTTT. Amino acids: CASSLSGGRSEAFF.

The chain employs TRBV5-1 and TRBJ2-1; D is possibly TRBD1 or TRBD2 (7 bases each). Trimming took off 2 bases at V and 9 bases at J, with 18 bases between the two ends. Per the germline V gene, CDR1 is SGHRS and CDR2 is YFSETQ. This CDR3 spans 15 amino acids. The CDR3 bases are TGCGCCAGCAGCTTCGACAGGGCGGGGGTTGGTGAGCAGTTCTTC. It codes for CASSFDRAGVGEQFF.

On this clone: Other DNA sequences in the same sample also yield this CDR3. The V gene is TRBV5-1, the J gene TRBJ2-5, with D perhaps TRBD1 (6 bases). The CDR3 totals 14 residues. V lost 1 base and J lost 2, with 9 bases in between. The germline CDR1 and CDR2 sequences are SGHRS and YFSETQ. The CDR3 spells CASSLTGQQETQYF. The CDR3 DNA reads as TGCGCCAGCAGCTTGACGGGACAACAAGAGACCCAGTACTTC.

This clone was counted many times. The CDR3 DNA reads as TGTGCCAGTAGCCTGTCTGCCGACAGGGGGCCACCCCTCCACTTT. Its translation: CASSLSADRGPPLHF. V is TRBV19 and J is TRBJ1-6; 10 bases align to TRBD1. Germline V CDR1 and CDR2: LNHDA, SQIVND (reference sequence). V lost 6 bases to trimming and J lost 11 bases; unmatched junction nucleotides: 10. This CDR3 contains 15 residues.

V and J are TRBV10-2 and TRBJ2-7, with D possibly being TRBD1 (6 bases). CDR1 WSHSY and CDR2 SAAADI come from the germline V gene. Trimming removed 5 bases at V and 2 bases at J, with 25 bases between. The CDR3 is 18 amino acids. The CDR3 DNA is TGCGCCAGCAGTTATACAGGGCCCGAGAGCCCCTTTGCCTACGAGCAGTACTTC. It encodes CASSYTGPESPFAYEQYF.

This clone was recorded only once. This chain links TRBV19 with TRBJ2-5; 7 positions agree with TRBD1. Germline V CDR1 and CDR2: LNHDA, SQIVND (reference sequence). The CDR3 sequence is 14 residues long. The V and J ends lost 3 bases and 2 bases, in that order; junction bases with no gene match: 3. The CDR3 sequence is CASSIRQGQETQYF. CDR3 DNA sequence: TGTGCCAGTAGTATCCGACAGGGACAAGAGACCCAGTACTTC.

The chain employs TRBV10-3 and TRBJ2-5, with 8 positions matching TRBD2. The CDR3 loop spans 17 amino acids. The junction had 13 bases not matched to a gene; V was cut back by 3 bases and J by 4 bases. Germline-derived CDR1 and CDR2 are ENHRY and SYGVKD. The CDR3 nucleotides are TGTGCCATCAGTGACCTCGGGGGGGCCCGTCCTACAGAGACCCAGTACTTC. Protein product: CAISDLGGARPTETQYF.

The chain has TRBV30 and TRBJ2-1; maybe TRBD2 (7 bases). The CDR3 spans 13 residues. Germline V gene data show CDR1 as GTSNPN and CDR2 as SVGIG (reference sequence). Trimming stripped 5 bases from V and 5 bases from J, with 13 bases between. The DNA of the CDR3 is TGTGCCTGGTCGGGGGGCCTTGACAATGAGCAGTTCTTC. Translation: CAWSGGLDNEQFF.

This rearrangement joins TRBV4-1 to TRBJ2-1; TRBD1 matches 9 bases. The CDR3 extends over 14 amino acids. Trimming took 5 bases from V and 8 from J; bases not matched to a gene: 7. The germline V gene encodes CDR1 MGHRA and CDR2 YSYEKL. CDR3 bases: TGCGCCAGCAGCTCCCGGGACAGGGTATATGAGCAGTTCTTC. It translates to CASSSRDRVYEQFF.

The chain links TRBV18 to TRBJ2-5; 8 bases are a match to TRBD2. Germline CDR1 KGHSH, CDR2 LQKENI. The CDR3 runs 15 residues. V lost 4 bases to trimming and J lost 5 bases; unmatched junction nucleotides: 9. CDR3 protein: CASSLPSGGRETQYF. The CDR3, as DNA: TGTGCCAGCTCACTCCCCAGCGGGGGCAGGGAGACCCAGTACTTC.

This chain links TRBV29-1 with TRBJ2-5, with D unresolved. Trimming took 2 bases from V and 5 from J, leaving 6 bases between them. Per the germline V gene, CDR1 is SQVTM and CDR2 is ANQGSEA. The CDR3 extends over 11 amino acids. The CDR3, as DNA: TGCAGCGTTGAAAAAGCTGAGACCCAGTACTTC. Its protein product is CSVEKAETQYF.

This chain links TRBV5-1 with TRBJ2-2; D is perhaps TRBD1 (6 bases). The CDR3 has 15 amino acids. The V end was cut by 2 bases, the J end by 1 base, with 9 bases between. Germline CDR1 SGHRS, CDR2 YFSETQ. The CDR3 region has the DNA TGCGCCAGCAGCTTATCGGGACAGAACACCGGGGAGCTGTTTTTT. It translates to CASSLSGQNTGELFF.

The chain combines TRBV14 with TRBJ1-6; D is undetermined. The V gene's germline CDR1 is SGHDN and CDR2 FVKESK. CDR3 length equals 14 residues. V gave up 6 bases and J gave up 6 bases, with 12 bases separating them. The CDR3 spells CASRKGDLNSPLHF. CDR3 bases: TGTGCCAGCAGGAAGGGAGACCTTAATTCACCCCTCCACTTT.

This clone was seen more than once but under ten times. This rearrangement joins TRBV10-3 to TRBJ2-1; the D gene is possibly TRBD1 (6 bases). The CDR3 is 12 residues long. Germline CDR1 and CDR2: ENHRY and SYGVKD. Trimming stripped 6 bases from V and 10 bases from J, with 13 bases between. This CDR3 reads CAISQPTGEQFF. The CDR3 bases are TGTGCCATCAGCCAACCGACAGGAGAGCAGTTCTTC.

The J gene is TRBJ2-7, the V gene TRBV7-3; D is unresolved. CDR1 and CDR2 from the germline V gene are SGHTA and FQGTGA. This CDR3 spans 14 amino acids. The V gene lost 0 bases and the J gene lost 3 bases, with 9 bases spanning the gap. For the CDR3, the DNA is TGTGCCAGCAGCTTAACGCGAGAGGACTACGAGCAGTACTTC. Its protein is CASSLTREDYEQYF.